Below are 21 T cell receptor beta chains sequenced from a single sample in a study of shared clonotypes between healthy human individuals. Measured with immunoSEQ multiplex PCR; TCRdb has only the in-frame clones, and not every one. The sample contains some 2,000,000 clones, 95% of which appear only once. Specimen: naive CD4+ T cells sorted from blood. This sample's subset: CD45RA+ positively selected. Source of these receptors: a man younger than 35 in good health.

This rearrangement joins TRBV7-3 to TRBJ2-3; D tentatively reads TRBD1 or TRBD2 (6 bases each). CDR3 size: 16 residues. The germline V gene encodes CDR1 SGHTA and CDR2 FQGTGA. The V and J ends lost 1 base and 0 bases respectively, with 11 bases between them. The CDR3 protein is CASSLIGGPSTDTQYF. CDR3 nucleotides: TGTGCCAGCAGCTTAATAGGGGGGCCTAGCACAGATACGCAGTATTTT.

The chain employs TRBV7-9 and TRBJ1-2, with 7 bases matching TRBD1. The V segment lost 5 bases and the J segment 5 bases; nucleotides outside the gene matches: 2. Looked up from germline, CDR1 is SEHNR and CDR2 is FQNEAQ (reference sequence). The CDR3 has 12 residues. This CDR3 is CASSLGQYGYTF. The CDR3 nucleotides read TGTGCCAGCAGCCTGGGACAGTATGGCTACACCTTC.

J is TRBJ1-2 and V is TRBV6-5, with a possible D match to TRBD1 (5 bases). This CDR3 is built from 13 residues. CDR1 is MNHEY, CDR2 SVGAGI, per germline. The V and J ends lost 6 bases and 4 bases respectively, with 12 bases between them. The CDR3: CASRLGLTYGYTF. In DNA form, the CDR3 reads TGTGCCAGCAGGTTGGGACTGACCTATGGCTACACCTTC.

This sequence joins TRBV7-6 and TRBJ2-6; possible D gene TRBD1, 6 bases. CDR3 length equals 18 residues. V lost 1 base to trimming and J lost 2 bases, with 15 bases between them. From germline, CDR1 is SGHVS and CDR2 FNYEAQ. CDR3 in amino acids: CASSLEGRGIPGANVLTF. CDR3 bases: TGTGCCAGCAGCTTAGAAGGCAGGGGTATACCTGGGGCCAACGTCCTGACTTTC.

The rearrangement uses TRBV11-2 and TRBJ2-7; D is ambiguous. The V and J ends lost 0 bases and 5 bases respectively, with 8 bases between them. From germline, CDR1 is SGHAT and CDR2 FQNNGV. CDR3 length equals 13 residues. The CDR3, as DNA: TGTGCCAGCAGCTTAGATTTACTCGACGAGCAGTACTTC. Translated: CASSLDLLDEQYF.

The CDR3 region is CATRRWETQYF. In DNA, the CDR3 is TGTGCCACCCGGAGGTGGGAGACCCAGTACTTC. The V gene is TRBV2, the J gene TRBJ2-5; TRBD2 might be the D (5 bases). Germline CDR1 and CDR2: SNHLY and FYNNEI. V was clipped by 10 bases and J by 5 bases, with 11 bases between them. The CDR3 loop spans 11 amino acids.

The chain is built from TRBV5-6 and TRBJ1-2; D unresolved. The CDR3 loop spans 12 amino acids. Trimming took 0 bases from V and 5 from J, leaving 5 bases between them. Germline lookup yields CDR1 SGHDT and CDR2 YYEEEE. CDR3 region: CASSLASYGYTF. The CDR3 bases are TGTGCCAGCAGCTTGGCCTCGTATGGCTACACCTTC.

Here the CDR3 DNA reads TGTGCCAGCAGGTTTCAAGACAGGTCGCAGTACTTC. This gives the protein CASRFQDRSQYF. This sequence joins TRBV28 and TRBJ2-7, with TRBD1 as a possible D gene (6 bases). Trimming stripped 6 bases from V and 9 bases from J, with 15 bases between. The CDR3 is made up of 12 amino acids. Germline lookup yields CDR1 MDHEN and CDR2 SYDVKM.

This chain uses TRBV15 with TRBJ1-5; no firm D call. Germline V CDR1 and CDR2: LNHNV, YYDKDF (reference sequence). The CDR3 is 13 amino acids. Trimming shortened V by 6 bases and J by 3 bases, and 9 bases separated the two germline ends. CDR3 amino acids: CATSREPNQPQHF. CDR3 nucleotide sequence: TGTGCCACCAGTCGGGAGCCCAATCAGCCCCAGCATTTT.

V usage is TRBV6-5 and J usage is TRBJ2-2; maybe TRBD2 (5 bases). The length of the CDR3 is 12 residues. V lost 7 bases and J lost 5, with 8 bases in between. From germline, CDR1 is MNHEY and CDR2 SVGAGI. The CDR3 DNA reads TGTGCCAGCAAACGGGATACCGGGGAGCTGTTTTTT. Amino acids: CASKRDTGELFF.

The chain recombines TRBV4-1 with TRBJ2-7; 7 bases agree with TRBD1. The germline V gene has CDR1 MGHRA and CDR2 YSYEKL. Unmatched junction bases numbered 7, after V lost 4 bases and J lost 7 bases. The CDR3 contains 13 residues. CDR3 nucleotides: TGCGCCAGCAGCCTTTACAGGGGTGGGGAGCAGTACTTC. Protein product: CASSLYRGGEQYF.

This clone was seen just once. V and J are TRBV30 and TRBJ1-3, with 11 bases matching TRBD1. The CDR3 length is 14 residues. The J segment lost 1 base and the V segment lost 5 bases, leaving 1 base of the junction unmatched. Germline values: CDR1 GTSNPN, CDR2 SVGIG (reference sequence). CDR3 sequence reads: CAWGDRGSGNTIYF. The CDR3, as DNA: TGTGCCTGGGGGGACAGGGGGTCTGGAAACACCATATATTTT.

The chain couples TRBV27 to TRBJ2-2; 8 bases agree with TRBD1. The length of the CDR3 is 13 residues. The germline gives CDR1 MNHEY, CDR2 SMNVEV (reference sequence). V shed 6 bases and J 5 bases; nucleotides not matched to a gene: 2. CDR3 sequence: CASRQGGTGELFF. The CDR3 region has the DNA TGTGCCAGCAGACAGGGGGGTACCGGGGAGCTGTTTTTT.

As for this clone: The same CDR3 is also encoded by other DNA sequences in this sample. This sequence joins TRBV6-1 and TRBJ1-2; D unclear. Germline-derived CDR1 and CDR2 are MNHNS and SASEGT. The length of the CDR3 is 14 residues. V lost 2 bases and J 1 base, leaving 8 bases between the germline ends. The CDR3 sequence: CASSEHQVNYGYTF. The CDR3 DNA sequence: TGTGCCAGCAGTGAACATCAGGTTAACTATGGCTACACCTTC.

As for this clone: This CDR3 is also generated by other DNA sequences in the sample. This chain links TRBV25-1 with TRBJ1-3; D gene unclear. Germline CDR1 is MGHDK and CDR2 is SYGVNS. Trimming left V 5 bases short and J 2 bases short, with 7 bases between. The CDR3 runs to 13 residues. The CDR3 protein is CASSLRTGNTIYF. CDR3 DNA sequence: TGTGCCAGCAGTCTACGAACTGGAAACACCATATATTTT.

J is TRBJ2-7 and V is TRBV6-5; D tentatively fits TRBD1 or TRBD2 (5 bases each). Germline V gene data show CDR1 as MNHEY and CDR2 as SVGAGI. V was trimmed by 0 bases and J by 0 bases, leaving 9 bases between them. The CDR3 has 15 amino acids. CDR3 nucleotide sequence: TGTGCCAGCAGTTACTCACCGGGGCTCTCCTACGAGCAGTACTTC. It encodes CASSYSPGLSYEQYF.

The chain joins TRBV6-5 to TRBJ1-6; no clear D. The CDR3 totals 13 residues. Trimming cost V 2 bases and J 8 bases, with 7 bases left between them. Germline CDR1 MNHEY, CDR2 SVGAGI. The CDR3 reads CASSYVVDSPLHF. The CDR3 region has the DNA TGTGCCAGCAGTTACGTGGTAGATTCACCCCTCCACTTT.

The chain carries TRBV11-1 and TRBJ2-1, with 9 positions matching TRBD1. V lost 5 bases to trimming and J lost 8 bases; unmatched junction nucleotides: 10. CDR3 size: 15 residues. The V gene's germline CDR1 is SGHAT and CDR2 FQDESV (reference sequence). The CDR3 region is CASSGTGFLRDEQFF. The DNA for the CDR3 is TGTGCCAGCAGCGGGACAGGGTTCCTTAGGGATGAGCAGTTCTTC.

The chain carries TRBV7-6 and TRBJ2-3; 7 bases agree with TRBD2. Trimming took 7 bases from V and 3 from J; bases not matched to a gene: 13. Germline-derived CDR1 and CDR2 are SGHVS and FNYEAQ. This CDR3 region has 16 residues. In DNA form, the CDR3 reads TGTGCCAGCACCACGGGGCGGGAGAGGGATACAGATACGCAGTATTTT. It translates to CASTTGRERDTDTQYF. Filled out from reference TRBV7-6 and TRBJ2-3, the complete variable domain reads GAGVSQSPRYKVTKRGQDVALRCDPISGHVSLYWYRQALGQGPEFLTYFNYEAQQDKSGLPNDRFSAERPEGSISTLTIQRTEQRDSAMYRCASTTGRERDTDTQYFGPGTRLTVL.

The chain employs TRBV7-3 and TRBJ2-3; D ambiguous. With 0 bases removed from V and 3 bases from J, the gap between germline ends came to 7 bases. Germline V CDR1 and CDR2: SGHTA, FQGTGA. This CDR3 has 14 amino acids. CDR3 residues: CASSLTAGTDTQYF. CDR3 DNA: TGTGCCAGCAGCTTAACTGCCGGGACAGATACGCAGTATTTT.

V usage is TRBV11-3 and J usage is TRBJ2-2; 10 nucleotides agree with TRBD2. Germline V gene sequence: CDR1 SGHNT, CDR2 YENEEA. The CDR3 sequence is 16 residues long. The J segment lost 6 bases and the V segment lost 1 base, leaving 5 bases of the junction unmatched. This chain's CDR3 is CASSLGGLANAGELFF. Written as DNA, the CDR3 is TGTGCCAGCAGCTTAGGGGGACTAGCGAATGCCGGGGAGCTGTTTTTT.